A selection of T cell receptor beta chains follows, all from one sample in a study of shared clonotypes between healthy human individuals. Clones were sequenced by immunoSEQ multiplex PCR, and TCRdb holds only the in-frame ones, with some missing. The sample includes over 2,000,000 clones, about 94% of them seen just once. The material sequenced was naive CD8+ T cells from PBMCs. The receptors stem from a man aged 18 to 29 in good health. Some clones in this sample may be carry-over from other donors' samples. Each CDR3 is given with its conserved first and last residue. The D gene is left open where the match is weak. A row's size may be missing; if present it is once, few, many or a size class.

clone_size j_call d_call v_call cdr3_nt cdr3_aa
- TRBJ2-4 TRBD1 TRBV6-6 TGTGCCAGCAGAGGAATTGACAGGGGCGGCAAAAACATTCAGTACTTC CASRGIDRGGKNIQYF
few TRBJ1-1 - TRBV6-5 TGTGCCAGCAGTGTCGGATGGACGGCCACTGAAGCTTTCTTT CASSVGWTATEAFF
- TRBJ2-1 - TRBV13 TGTGCCAGCAGTCTGAGGGGCGATGAGCAGTTCTTC CASSLRGDEQFF
- TRBJ2-2 TRBD2 TRBV11-2 TGTGCCAGCAGTCTAGCGGGAGTAATCGGGGAGCTGTTTTTT CASSLAGVIGELFF
- TRBJ1-4 - TRBV19 TGTGCCAGTAGTATACTTGAGAGTGGTAATGAAAAACTGTTTTTT CASSILESGNEKLFF
- TRBJ2-3 TRBD1 TRBV5-6 TGTGCCAGCAGCTCCCGGACAGGGGTCACAGATACGCAGTATTTT CASSSRTGVTDTQYF
- TRBJ2-2 TRBD1 TRBV5-1 TGCGCCAGCAGCCTCGGGTTAGGGGGCTTTGCCTACACCGGGGAGCTGTTTTTT CASSLGLGGFAYTGELFF
- TRBJ2-7 - TRBV19 TGTGCCAGCCTAGGACGCGGCTACGAGCAGTACTTC CASLGRGYEQYF
- TRBJ2-3 - TRBV5-1 TGCGCCAGCAGCTTGATGGACGGGGCTAGCGGCACAGATACGCAGTATTTT CASSLMDGASGTDTQYF
- TRBJ1-1 - TRBV19 TGTGCCAGTAGTAGGGATACAGTCCCTAACACTGAAGCTTTCTTT CASSRDTVPNTEAFF
- TRBJ2-7 - TRBV6-5 TGTGCCAGCAGTTACTCAGTAACCAGCGAGCCCTACGAGCAGTACTTC CASSYSVTSEPYEQYF
once TRBJ2-4 - TRBV18 TGTGCCAGCTCATTAGGGGCCGAGATAGCCAAAAACATTCAGTACTTC CASSLGAEIAKNIQYF
- TRBJ2-1 - TRBV2 TGTGCCAGCAGGGGACCGAGCTCCTACAATGAGCAGTTCTTC CASRGPSSYNEQFF
- TRBJ2-1 - TRBV5-4 TGTGCCAGCAGCCCCGAGGGCGAGAGCTCCTACAATGAGCAGTTCTTC CASSPEGESSYNEQFF
- TRBJ1-4 - TRBV19 TGTGCCAGTAGTCCGGGGGTTAATGAAAAACTGTTTTTT CASSPGVNEKLFF
- TRBJ2-3 - TRBV6-5 TGTGCCAGCAGTTGGGTGGAGGGAACAGATACGCAGTATTTT CASSWVEGTDTQYF
- TRBJ1-1 - TRBV19 TGTGCCAGTAGCCGGAAGATGAACACTGAAGCTTTCTTT CASSRKMNTEAFF
- TRBJ1-1 - TRBV27 TGTGCCAGCAGTTTAGCCCCGGGGAACACTGAAGCTTTCTTT CASSLAPGNTEAFF
- TRBJ2-5 - TRBV7-9 TGTGCCAGCAGCCCCACGGCGGGGCCGAAGGAGACCCAGTACTTC CASSPTAGPKETQYF
once TRBJ2-1 - TRBV15 TGTGCCACCAGCGAAGTTTCGTACAATGAGCAGTTCTTC CATSEVSYNEQFF
- TRBJ2-5 TRBD2 TRBV4-2 TGTGCCAGCAGCCCGGCCCCGGGACTAGCGGGAGGAGAGACCCAGTACTTC CASSPAPGLAGGETQYF
- TRBJ1-3 - TRBV2 TGTGCCAGCAGTGAACTGATTATCTCTGGAAACACCATATATTTT CASSELIISGNTIYF
once TRBJ1-1 TRBD1 TRBV10-3 TGTGCCATCAGTGAGTCATCAGGGGGCGAGGACACTGAAGCTTTCTTT CAISESSGGEDTEAFF
- TRBJ2-3 - TRBV2 TGTGCCAGCAGTGAAGGGGGACTCCACACAGATACGCAGTATTTT CASSEGGLHTDTQYF
- TRBJ2-7 TRBD2 TRBV5-4 TGTGCCAGCAGCCAAAGGGCGGGAGGGGAATACGAGCAGTACTTC CASSQRAGGEYEQYF
- TRBJ1-1 - TRBV6-5 TGTGCCAGCAGTTTGCAGGGGTATCACACTGAAGCTTTCTTT CASSLQGYHTEAFF
- TRBJ2-1 TRBD2 TRBV30 TGTGCCTCCGGGCTAGCGGGGAGAAATGAGCAGTTCTTC CASGLAGRNEQFF
- TRBJ2-5 - TRBV5-6 TGTGCCAGCAGCTTCCCCCGCGACCCGTACCAAGAGACCCAGTACTTC CASSFPRDPYQETQYF
- TRBJ1-2 - TRBV11-2 TGTGCCAGCAGCTTGAGGGCTAACTATGGCTACACCTTC CASSLRANYGYTF
- TRBJ2-7 TRBD1 TRBV7-9 TGTGCCAGCAGCCCCCCGGGACAGGGGCTCTACGAGCAGTACTTC CASSPPGQGLYEQYF
- TRBJ2-6 TRBD1 TRBV5-1 TGCGCCAGCAGCGTCCCATCCGGGACAGGGCTGAATGGGGCCAACGTCCTGACTTTC CASSVPSGTGLNGANVLTF